Listed here are 2 T cell receptor beta chains from one sample, sequenced in a study of control samples from healthy donors and cancer patients (dated by TCRdb to 2020 to 2021). Libraries came from the immunoSEQ multiplex PCR assay. TCRdb took this table from immuneACCESS and kept in-frame rearrangements with V and J called. Such tables lack part of the clones; where checked against another copy, unresolved V genes explain under half of the gap, and the rest is unexplained. Present in this sample are around 94,000 clones, around 83% of which were seen just once. Of the sample, over 0.95% is held by the ten largest clones. The sequenced material came from blood. These receptors all come from a woman between 50 and 59 years old in good health.

In its sample, this clone was seen a few times. This chain joins TRBV18 and TRBJ1-1; TRBD1 might be the D (6 bases). CDR3 length: 14 residues. Germline V CDR1 and CDR2: KGHSH, LQKENI. The V end was cut by 3 bases, the J end by 1 base, with 9 bases between. CDR3 bases: TGTGCCAGCTCACCGGACAGCTCGAACACTGAAGCTTTCTTT. Its translation: CASSPDSSNTEAFF.

The chain combines TRBV14 with TRBJ1-2, with TRBD1 identical over 8 bases. In germline, CDR1 is SGHDN, CDR2 FVKESK. The CDR3 length is 16 residues. Trimming at V came to 0 bases and at J to 8 bases, leaving 11 bases not matched to a gene. The CDR3 DNA reads TGTGCCAGCAGCCAAGACCGCCGACAGGGGATGGGGGGCTACACCTTC. Translation: CASSQDRRQGMGGYTF.